Listed below are T cell receptor beta chains from one sample, sequenced in a study of blood T cell repertoires in COVID-19. The table came from immunoSEQ multiplex PCR; TCRdb's copy has only in-frame clones and leaves some out. This sample has 90,000 or so clones, with approximately 86% found just once. What was sequenced was peripheral blood. These receptors were collected from a man in his sixties with acute or convalescent COVID-19. CDR3s include the opening cysteine and the closing phenylalanine or tryptophan. D genes are given only for firm matches. Part of the rows lack a size; the others show once, few, many or a class for expanded clones.

TRBD1,.,TRBJ1-1,TRBV11-2,TGTGCCAGCAGCTTCCAGGGGGCCACTGAAGCTTTCTTT,CASSFQGATEAFF
.,once,TRBJ2-1,TRBV27,TGTGCCAGCAGTAACTACGCGGACTACAATGAGCAGTTCTTC,CASSNYADYNEQFF
.,.,TRBJ1-2,TRBV10-2,TGCGCCAGCAGTGAGTGGGCAGGGCGCAACTATGGCTACACCTTC,CASSEWAGRNYGYTF
.,.,TRBJ1-2,TRBV3-1/TRBV3-2,TGTGCCAGCAGCCCAGCTACGCCGGGCTATGGCTACACCTTC,CASSPATPGYGYTF
.,.,TRBJ1-1,TRBV7-2,TGTGCCAGCAGCCCGGCGGGGATTTTGGGCCGGGCTTTCTTT,CASSPAGILGRAFF
.,.,TRBJ2-1,TRBV6-1,TGTGCCAGCAGTGAAGGACAGTTAAATGAGCAGTTCTTC,CASSEGQLNEQFF
TRBD1,.,TRBJ2-7,TRBV19,TGTGCCAGTAGTCCCTCGGGCCGGACAGGGGCTACGGGGCAGTACTTC,CASSPSGRTGATGQYF
TRBD2,once,TRBJ2-1,TRBV9,TGTGCCAGCAGCGTAGCTACAAGGCTAGCGGGAGGGAGCTCCTACAATGAGCAGTTCTTC,CASSVATRLAGGSSYNEQFF
.,once,TRBJ1-1,TRBV19,TGTGCCAGTAGTATAGATCTTGGCAGGGGCACTGAAGCTTTCTTT,CASSIDLGRGTEAFF
.,.,TRBJ2-7,TRBV6-5,TGTGCCAGCAGTTATTCTCAGGGTTACGAGCAGTACTTC,CASSYSQGYEQYF
.,.,TRBJ1-6,TRBV28,TGTGCCAGCAGCCCCGCTTTGGGGACAAATTCACCCCTCCACTTT,CASSPALGTNSPLHF
.,.,TRBJ2-7,TRBV6-5,TGTGCCAGCAGTTTCCGCAGGGGCGAGCAGTACTTC,CASSFRRGEQYF
TRBD1,.,TRBJ1-6,TRBV28,TGTGCCAGCAGCTCTCAGACAGGGTCGGGTTCACCCCTCCACTTT,CASSSQTGSGSPLHF
TRBD2,.,TRBJ2-1,TRBV20-1,TGCAGTGCTGGGGGGGAGAATGAGCAGTTCTTC,CSAGGENEQFF
.,.,TRBJ1-1,TRBV5-6,TGTGCCAGCAGCTTGGCCTTGGCAGGGAGGTCGAGAACTGAAGCTTTCTTT,CASSLALAGRSRTEAFF
.,.,TRBJ1-1,TRBV7-9,TGTGCCAGCAAGGCAAACAGGGAAATCACTGAAGCTTTCTTT,CASKANREITEAFF
TRBD1,.,TRBJ1-1,TRBV5-1,TGCGCCAGCAGCGGGCTTGGGAGGACAGGTTTGAACACTGAAGCTTTCTTT,CASSGLGRTGLNTEAFF
.,.,TRBJ1-5,TRBV12-3/TRBV12-4,TGTGCCAGCAGGGGGACTGGGAATCAGCCCCAGCATTTT,CASRGTGNQPQHF
.,once,TRBJ1-2,TRBV2,TGTGCCAGCAGTAGGGGCGACTATGGCTACACCTTC,CASSRGDYGYTF
TRBD1,.,TRBJ1-5,TRBV7-9,TGTGCCAGCAGCTTAGGGACAGGGGAACCCAATCAGCCCCAGCATTTT,CASSLGTGEPNQPQHF
TRBD1,.,TRBJ1-1,TRBV5-8,TGTGCCAGCAGCTTGGGAGACAGGGGGTCGGGCACTGAAGCTTTCTTT,CASSLGDRGSGTEAFF
TRBD2,.,TRBJ2-1,TRBV7-3,TGTGCCAGCAGCTCGTTCGGACTAGCGGGAAGCAATGAGCAGTTCTTC,CASSSFGLAGSNEQFF
.,.,TRBJ1-2,TRBV9,TGTGCCAGCAGTAAGCCCCCCGATTATGGCTACACCTTC,CASSKPPDYGYTF
.,.,TRBJ1-1,TRBV27,TGTGCCAGCAGCCCAATCGCGACGGGAGCCGTGAACACTGAAGCTTTCTTT,CASSPIATGAVNTEAFF
.,.,TRBJ2-2,TRBV21-1,TGTGCCAGCAGCAAAATCCCCGGGACACAGGACGGGGCCGGGGAGCTGTTTTTT,CASSKIPGTQDGAGELFF
TRBD1,.,TRBJ1-1,TRBV3-1/TRBV3-2,TGTGCCAGCAGCCAAGGGGACAGGGAGTCTGAAGCTTTCTTT,CASSQGDRESEAFF
.,.,TRBJ2-7,TRBV6-2/TRBV6-3,TGTGCCAGCAGTTTCCTAGGAGGGAACGAGCAGTACTTC,CASSFLGGNEQYF
TRBD1,.,TRBJ1-2,TRBV27,TGTGCCAGCAGTCCCCAGGGACAGGGTGGTGGCTACACCTTC,CASSPQGQGGGYTF
.,.,TRBJ2-1,TRBV11-1,TGTGCCAGCAGTACCAATAGACAGTCCTACAATGAGCAGTTCTTC,CASSTNRQSYNEQFF
TRBD2,.,TRBJ2-7,TRBV9,TGTGCCAGCAGCGACCCAGCGGGGGGGAGAGACGAGCAGTACTTC,CASSDPAGGRDEQYF
.,.,TRBJ1-5,TRBV19,TGTGCCAGTAGCCCCGCGAGGAGTCAGCCCCAGCATTTT,CASSPARSQPQHF
.,.,TRBJ1-2,TRBV13,TGTGCCAGCAGCTTACGGGAAGGGAGGCGGGATGGCTACACCTTC,CASSLREGRRDGYTF
TRBD2,.,TRBJ2-2,TRBV5-1,TGCGCCAGCAGCTTCGGGAGGACCGGGGAGCTGTTTTTT,CASSFGRTGELFF
TRBD1,once,TRBJ1-4,TRBV5-1,TGCGCCAGCAGTACGGGACAGCAATCAACTAATGAAAAACTGTTTTTT,CASSTGQQSTNEKLFF
TRBD1,.,TRBJ1-1,TRBV18,TGTGCCAGCTCACGGGACAGGCAAACTGAAGCTTTCTTT,CASSRDRQTEAFF
TRBD1,.,TRBJ1-4,TRBV2,TGTGCCAGCAGTGAAGCAGGACAGGGGAGCGGTGAAAAACTGTTTTTT,CASSEAGQGSGEKLFF
TRBD1,.,TRBJ1-2,TRBV12-3/TRBV12-4,TGTGCCAGCAGGCAGGGGGGTGGAGGCTACACCTTC,CASRQGGGGYTF
.,.,TRBJ1-1,TRBV6-1,TGTGCCAGCAGTGACCTAGACGGCACTGAAGCTTTCTTT,CASSDLDGTEAFF
.,once,TRBJ1-1,TRBV6-2/TRBV6-3,TGTGCCAGCAGTTACTCGATTGTCAGCGGAAACACTGAAGCTTTCTTT,CASSYSIVSGNTEAFF
.,.,TRBJ1-1,TRBV20-1,TGCAGTGCTAGTTTTCGGAGGGGCACTGAAGCTTTCTTT,CSASFRRGTEAFF
.,.,TRBJ2-5,TRBV12-3/TRBV12-4,TGTGCCAGCAGTTCATCCAGGACCCAGTACTTC,CASSSSRTQYF
.,few,TRBJ1-3,TRBV30,TGTGCCTGGAGTGTTTCAGGGCGAGTTGGAAACACCATATATTTT,CAWSVSGRVGNTIYF
.,.,TRBJ2-1,TRBV10-2,TGCGCCAGCAGTGAGCCCGAAACTCACAATGAGCAGTTCTTC,CASSEPETHNEQFF
.,.,TRBJ1-3,TRBV29-1,TGCAGCGTTGAGCAGGCTGGAAACACCATATATTTT,CSVEQAGNTIYF
TRBD2,.,TRBJ2-3,TRBV7-2,TGTGCCAGCAGCTTAGCCGCCGGGGGGGCCGGCACAGATACGCAGTATTTT,CASSLAAGGAGTDTQYF
.,.,TRBJ2-7,TRBV12-3/TRBV12-4,TGTGCCAGCAGTTGGACACAGGAGACCGAGCAGTACTTC,CASSWTQETEQYF
.,.,TRBJ1-1,TRBV2,TGTGCCAGCAGTGAAGGTCGGGTGGCCACTGAAGCTTTCTTT,CASSEGRVATEAFF
.,.,TRBJ1-1,TRBV5-4,TGTGCCAGCAGCTTGGCTGGGGAGGGGACTGAAGCTTTCTTT,CASSLAGEGTEAFF
.,.,TRBJ2-5,TRBV5-1,TGCGCCAGCAGTCCCCGCGGGTTGGAGACCCAGTACTTC,CASSPRGLETQYF
.,.,TRBJ1-1,TRBV25-1,TGTGCCAGCAGCTCAAGGGGGGGCCTCGGTGCTTTCTTT,CASSSRGGLGAFF
.,.,TRBJ1-1,TRBV7-6,TGTGCCAGCAGCTTATATAGGAACACTGAAGCTTTCTTT,CASSLYRNTEAFF
TRBD2,.,TRBJ2-5,TRBV20-1,TGCAGTGCTAGTCCTAGCGGGGGGGCAAGAAGGGAGACCCAGTACTTC,CSASPSGGARRETQYF
TRBD1,.,TRBJ1-2,TRBV24-1,TGTGCCACCAGTGACCCGGGACAGGTCCTTGGCTACACCTTC,CATSDPGQVLGYTF
TRBD1,.,TRBJ2-1,TRBV10-3,TGTGCCATCAGTGAGTCCGACAGGGCTGCGAAGCAGTTCTTC,CAISESDRAAKQFF
.,.,TRBJ1-5,TRBV19,TGTGCCAGTAGATCCCAGGGCAATCAGCCCCAGCATTTT,CASRSQGNQPQHF
TRBD2,.,TRBJ2-7,TRBV27,TGTGCCAGCAGTTACCGGACTAGCGGGAGGAGCGGATACGAGCAGTACTTC,CASSYRTSGRSGYEQYF
.,.,TRBJ1-2,TRBV7-9,TGTGCCAGCAGCTTGACTCGGGACATAGACTATGGCTACACCTTC,CASSLTRDIDYGYTF
.,.,TRBJ1-3,TRBV29-1,TGCAGCGTATGGTCTGGGGCAGGCTCTGGAAACACCATATATTTT,CSVWSGAGSGNTIYF
.,.,TRBJ1-2,TRBV11-2,TGTGCCAGCAGCCAAAGCGGGTATGGCTACACCTTC,CASSQSGYGYTF